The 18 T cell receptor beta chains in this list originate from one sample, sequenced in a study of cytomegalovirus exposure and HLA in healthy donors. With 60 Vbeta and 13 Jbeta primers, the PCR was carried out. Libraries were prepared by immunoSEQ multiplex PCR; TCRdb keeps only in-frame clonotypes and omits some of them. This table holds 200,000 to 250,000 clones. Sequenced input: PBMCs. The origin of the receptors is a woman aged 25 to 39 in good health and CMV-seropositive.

The CDR3 protein is CASSSSGAFNYGYTF. Written as DNA, the CDR3 is TGTGCCAGCAGCTCTTCTGGGGCCTTTAACTATGGCTACACCTTC. The chain combines TRBV7-9 with TRBJ1-2; perhaps TRBD1 as D (5 bases). This CDR3 region has 15 residues. Trimming left V 4 bases short and J 1 base short, with 13 bases between. CDR1 and CDR2 from the germline V gene are SEHNR and FQNEAQ (reference sequence). The full variable domain, rest sourced from reference TRBV7-9 and TRBJ1-2, is DTGVSQNPRHKITKRGQNVTFRCDPISEHNRLYWYRQTLGQGPEFLTYFQNEAQLEKSRLLSDRFSAERPKGSFSTLEIQRTEQGDSAMYLCASSSSGAFNYGYTFGSGTRLTVV.

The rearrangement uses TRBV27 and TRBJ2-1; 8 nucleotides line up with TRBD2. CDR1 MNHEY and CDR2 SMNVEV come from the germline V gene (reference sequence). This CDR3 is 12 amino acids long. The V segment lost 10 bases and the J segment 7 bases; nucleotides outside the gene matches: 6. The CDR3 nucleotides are TGTGCCACCGGGAGGGGGGGGAATGAGCAGTTCTTC. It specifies CATGRGGNEQFF.

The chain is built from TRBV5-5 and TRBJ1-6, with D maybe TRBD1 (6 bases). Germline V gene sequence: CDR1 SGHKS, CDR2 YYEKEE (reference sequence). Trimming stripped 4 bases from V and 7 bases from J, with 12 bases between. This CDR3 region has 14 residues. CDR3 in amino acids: CASSLHTGNSPLHF. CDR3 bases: TGTGCCAGCAGCCTCCACACAGGGAATTCACCCCTCCACTTT.

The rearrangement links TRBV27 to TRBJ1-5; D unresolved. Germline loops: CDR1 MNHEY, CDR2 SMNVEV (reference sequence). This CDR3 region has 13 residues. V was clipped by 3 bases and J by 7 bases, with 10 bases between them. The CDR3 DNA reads TGTGCCAGCAGTTTTTCTGTGGGCCAGCCCCAGCATTTT. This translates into CASSFSVGQPQHF.

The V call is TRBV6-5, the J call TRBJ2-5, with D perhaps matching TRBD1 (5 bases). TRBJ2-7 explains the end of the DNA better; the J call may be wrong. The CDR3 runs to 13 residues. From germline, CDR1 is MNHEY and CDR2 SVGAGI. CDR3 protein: CASRRQGVYEQYF. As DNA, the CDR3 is TGTGCCAGCAGACGGCAGGGTGTCTACGAGCAGTACTTC.

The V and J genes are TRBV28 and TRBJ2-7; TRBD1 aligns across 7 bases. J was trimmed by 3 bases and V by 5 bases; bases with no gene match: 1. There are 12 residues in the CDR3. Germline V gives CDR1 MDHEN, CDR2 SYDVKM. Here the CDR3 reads CASSGTVYEQYF. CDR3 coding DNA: TGTGCCAGCAGTGGGACAGTCTACGAGCAGTACTTC.

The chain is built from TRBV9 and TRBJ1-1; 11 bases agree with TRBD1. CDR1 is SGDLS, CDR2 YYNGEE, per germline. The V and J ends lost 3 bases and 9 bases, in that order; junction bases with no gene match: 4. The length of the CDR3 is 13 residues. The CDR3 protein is CASSEGDRGKAFF. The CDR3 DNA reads TGTGCCAGCAGCGAGGGGGACAGGGGGAAAGCTTTCTTT.

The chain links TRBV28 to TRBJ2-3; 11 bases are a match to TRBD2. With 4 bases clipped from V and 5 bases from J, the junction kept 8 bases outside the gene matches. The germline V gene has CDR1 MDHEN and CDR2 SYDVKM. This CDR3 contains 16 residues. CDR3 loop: CASSSTSGSLVDTQYF. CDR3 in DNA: TGTGCCAGCAGTTCTACTAGCGGGAGTTTAGTAGATACGCAGTATTTT. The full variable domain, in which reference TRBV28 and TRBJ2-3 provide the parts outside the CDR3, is DVKVTQSSRYLVKRTGEKVFLECVQDMDHENMFWYRQDPGLGLRLIYFSYDVKMKEKGDIPEGYSVSREKKERFSLILESASTNQTSMYLCASSSTSGSLVDTQYFGPGTRLTVL.

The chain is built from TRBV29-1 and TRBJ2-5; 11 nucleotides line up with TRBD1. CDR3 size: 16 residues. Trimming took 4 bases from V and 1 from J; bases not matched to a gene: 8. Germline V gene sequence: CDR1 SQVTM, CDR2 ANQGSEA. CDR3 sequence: CSVVPRTGGFQETQYF. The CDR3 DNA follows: TGCAGCGTTGTTCCCCGGACAGGGGGCTTCCAAGAGACCCAGTACTTC.

CDR3 loop: CASSLMGTGLHIYSGNTIYF. CDR3 bases: TGTGCCAGCAGCCTAATGGGGACAGGACTGCATATCTACTCTGGAAACACCATATATTTT. The V call is TRBV5-4, the J call TRBJ1-3; 8 bases line up with TRBD1. V trimming: 4 bases; J trimming: 0 bases; junction bases outside the gene matches: 18. This CDR3 contains 20 residues. Per the germline V gene, CDR1 is SGHNT and CDR2 is YYREEE (reference sequence).

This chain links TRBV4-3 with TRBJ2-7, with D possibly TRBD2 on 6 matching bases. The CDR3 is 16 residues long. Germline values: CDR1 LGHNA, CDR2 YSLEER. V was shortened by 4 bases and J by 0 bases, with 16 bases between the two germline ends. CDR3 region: CASSRRIAGSSYEQYF. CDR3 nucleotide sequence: TGCGCCAGCAGCCGCCGAATAGCCGGGAGCTCCTACGAGCAGTACTTC.

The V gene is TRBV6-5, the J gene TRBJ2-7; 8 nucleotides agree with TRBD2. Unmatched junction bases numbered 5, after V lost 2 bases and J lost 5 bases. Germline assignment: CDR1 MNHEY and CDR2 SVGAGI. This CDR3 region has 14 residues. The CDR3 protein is CASSYGGRIDEQYF. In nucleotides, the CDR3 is TGTGCCAGCAGTTACGGCGGGAGGATCGACGAGCAGTACTTC.

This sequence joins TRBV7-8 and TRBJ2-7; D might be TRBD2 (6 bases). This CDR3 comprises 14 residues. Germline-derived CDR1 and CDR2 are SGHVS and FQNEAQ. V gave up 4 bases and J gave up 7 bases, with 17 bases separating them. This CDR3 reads CASSWTGAPGEQYF. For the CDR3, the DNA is TGTGCCAGCAGCTGGACGGGAGCCCCGGGGGAGCAGTACTTC.

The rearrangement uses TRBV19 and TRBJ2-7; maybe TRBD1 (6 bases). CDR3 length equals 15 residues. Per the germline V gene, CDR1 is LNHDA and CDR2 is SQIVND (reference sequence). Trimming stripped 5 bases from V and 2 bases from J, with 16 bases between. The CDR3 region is CASSFSTGTPYEQYF. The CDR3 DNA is TGTGCCAGTAGTTTTTCGACAGGAACACCCTACGAGCAGTACTTC.

CDR3 bases: TGTGCCAGCAGCCATACGGGAGCCAAAAACATTCAGTACTTC. Protein sequence: CASSHTGAKNIQYF. The J gene is TRBJ2-4, the V gene TRBV14; D gene unclear. Looked up from germline, CDR1 is SGHDN and CDR2 is FVKESK. This CDR3 is 14 amino acids long. V dropped 3 bases and J dropped 0 bases, with 6 bases sitting between them.

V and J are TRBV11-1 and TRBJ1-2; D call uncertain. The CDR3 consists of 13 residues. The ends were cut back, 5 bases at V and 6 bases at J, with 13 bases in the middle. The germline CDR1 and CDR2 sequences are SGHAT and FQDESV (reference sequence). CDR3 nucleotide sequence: TGTGCCAGCAGCCCCGCCAGGATGGATGGCTACACCTTC. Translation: CASSPARMDGYTF.

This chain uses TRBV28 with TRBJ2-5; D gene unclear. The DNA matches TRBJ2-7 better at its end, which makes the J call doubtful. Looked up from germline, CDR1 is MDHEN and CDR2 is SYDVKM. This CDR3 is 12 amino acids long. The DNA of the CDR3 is TGTGCCAGCAGTTCCACTTCCTACGAGCAGTACTTC. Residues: CASSSTSYEQYF.

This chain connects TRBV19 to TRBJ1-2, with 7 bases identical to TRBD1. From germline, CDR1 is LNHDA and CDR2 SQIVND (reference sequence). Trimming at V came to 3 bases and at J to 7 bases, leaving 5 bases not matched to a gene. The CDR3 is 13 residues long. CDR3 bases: TGTGCCAGTAGTATTCGCCGGGACAGTGGCTACACCTTC. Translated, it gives CASSIRRDSGYTF.